Presented here are 19 T cell receptor beta chains from one specimen sequenced in a study of cytomegalovirus exposure and HLA in healthy donors. PCR was performed using 60 Vbeta and 13 Jbeta primers. Data came from immunoSEQ multiplex PCR; TCRdb stores just in-frame clones and leaves some out. Among about 120,000 clones listed, approximately 77% were seen once. Material: PBMCs. The receptors shown here come from a man in his fifties in good health and CMV-seropositive.

This rearrangement joins TRBV5-1 to TRBJ1-4; 10 positions match TRBD1. The ends lost 7 bases at V and 8 bases at J; junction bases unmatched: 8. There are 14 residues in the CDR3. The germline gives CDR1 SGHRS, CDR2 YFSETQ. The CDR3 nucleotides are TGCGCCAGCTACCCCGGGACAGGGGAAGAAAAACTGTTTTTT. The encoded protein is CASYPGTGEEKLFF.

The sample holds one count of this clone. The V gene is TRBV2, the J gene TRBJ1-2; a possible D gene is TRBD1 (5 bases). Germline values: CDR1 SNHLY, CDR2 FYNNEI. With 8 bases removed from V and 2 bases from J, the gap between germline ends came to 12 bases. The CDR3 has 13 residues. CDR3 residues: CASGRGSNYGYTF. The CDR3 coding sequence is TGTGCCAGCGGAAGGGGCTCAAACTATGGCTACACCTTC. The variable domain in full, completed from reference TRBV2 and TRBJ1-2, reads EPEVTQTPSHQVTQMGQEVILRCVPISNHLYFYWYRQILGQKVEFLVSFYNNEISEKSEIFDDQFSVERPDGSNFTLKIRSTKLEDSAMYFCASGRGSNYGYTFGSGTRLTVV.

The gene calls are TRBV5-4 and TRBJ2-3; 8 bases line up with TRBD2. Trimming removed 1 base from V and 1 base from J; junction bases left unmatched: 2. Germline V gene sequence: CDR1 SGHNT, CDR2 YYREEE (reference sequence). This CDR3 is built from 15 residues. The CDR3 coding sequence is TGTGCCAGCAGCTTGCGTAGCGGGGGCACAGATACGCAGTATTTT. This codes for CASSLRSGGTDTQYF.

The V gene is TRBV6-4, the J gene TRBJ2-1; TRBD2 matches at 8 bases. The V gene end was trimmed by 6 bases and the J gene end by 4 bases; junction bases not matched to a gene: 8. Germline CDR1 reads MRHNA; CDR2 reads SNTAGT. The length of the CDR3 is 15 residues. The CDR3 loop is CASSLVAGFYNEQFF. CDR3 coding DNA: TGTGCCAGCAGCCTCGTAGCGGGGTTTTACAATGAGCAGTTCTTC.

Comment on this clone: This CDR3 is also generated by other DNA sequences in the sample. The V gene is TRBV7-8, the J gene TRBJ1-2; TRBD1 aligns across 11 bases. CDR3 length: 15 amino acids. With 5 bases clipped from V and 4 bases from J, the junction kept 6 bases outside the gene matches. Germline CDR1 and CDR2: SGHVS and FQNEAQ. The CDR3 spells CASSPGQGAGYGYTF. CDR3 sequence (DNA): TGTGCCAGCAGCCCCGGACAGGGGGCCGGCTATGGCTACACCTTC. The entire variable domain, with the rest obtained from reference TRBV7-8 and TRBJ1-2, is as follows: GAGVSQSPRYKVAKRGQDVALRCDPISGHVSLFWYQQALGQGPEFLTYFQNEAQLDKSGLPSDRFFAERPEGSVSTLKIQRTQQEDSAVYLCASSPGQGAGYGYTFGSGTRLTVV.

This chain connects TRBV10-2 to TRBJ2-7; 7 bases are shared with TRBD2. The CDR3 loop spans 13 amino acids. V lost 10 bases and J lost 2; bases outside the gene matches: 8. Germline CDR1 reads WSHSY; CDR2 reads SAAADI. The CDR3 is CATWGGEAYEQYF. The CDR3 DNA reads TGCGCCACCTGGGGGGGGGAAGCCTACGAGCAGTACTTC.

This clone was seen only a few times. The chain combines TRBV28 with TRBJ1-2; TRBD1 is a possible D gene (6 bases). V dropped 6 bases and J dropped 4 bases, with 21 bases sitting between them. The CDR3 runs to 16 residues. Looked up from germline, CDR1 is MDHEN and CDR2 is SYDVKM. For the CDR3, the DNA is TGTGCCAGCAGCTCTCCCCCGACAGGCCGCTTCTATGGCTACACCTTC. Residues: CASSSPPTGRFYGYTF.

The rearrangement links TRBV6-1 to TRBJ2-2; perhaps TRBD2 as D (6 bases). Trimming cost V 8 bases and J 0 bases, with 10 bases left between them. This CDR3 has 14 residues. CDR1 is MNHNS and CDR2 is SASEGT in the germline V gene. The CDR3 bases are TGTGCCAGCCCGGCGGGAACGAACACCGGGGAGCTGTTTTTT. It translates to CASPAGTNTGELFF.

The V gene is TRBV27, the J gene TRBJ1-6; no clear D. Trimming took off 8 bases at V and 0 bases at J, with 5 bases between the two ends. CDR1 is MNHEY, CDR2 SMNVEV, per germline (reference sequence). The CDR3 has 13 amino acids. The CDR3 region has the DNA TGTGCCAGCTCCCTCTCCTATAATTCACCCCTCCACTTT. Translation: CASSLSYNSPLHF.

The V and J genes are TRBV7-2 and TRBJ1-5; D is possibly TRBD1 (5 bases). CDR1 is SGHTA and CDR2 is FQGNSA in the germline V gene. Trimming took off 3 bases at V and 3 bases at J, with 6 bases between the two ends. CDR3 length: 13 amino acids. Here the CDR3 DNA reads TGTGCCAGCAGCTTCAGGGACAATCAGCCCCAGCATTTT. This translates into CASSFRDNQPQHF.

This clone was detected only a few times. V gene TRBV6-5 combines with J gene TRBJ2-7; 8 bases align to TRBD1. Trimming took 3 bases from V and 2 from J; bases not matched to a gene: 6. CDR1 MNHEY and CDR2 SVGAGI come from the germline V gene. This CDR3 has 15 amino acids. As DNA, the CDR3 is TGTGCCAGCAGTTATTCCGGGACAGGCCCCTACGAGCAGTACTTC. The encoded protein is CASSYSGTGPYEQYF.

This chain uses TRBV9 with TRBJ2-1; no reliable D call. The germline V gene encodes CDR1 SGDLS and CDR2 YYNGEE. V was clipped by 2 bases and J by 10 bases, with 13 bases between them. This CDR3 has 13 residues. DNA of the CDR3: TGTGCCAGCAGCGTCAACTGGTCAGGCGAGCAGTTCTTC. The encoded protein is CASSVNWSGEQFF.

With regard to this clone: Other DNA sequences in this sample translate to the same CDR3. The genes are TRBV29-1 and TRBJ2-3; D gene unclear. V lost 6 bases, J lost 4 bases, and 20 bases lay in between. Germline lookup yields CDR1 SQVTM and CDR2 ANQGSEA. This CDR3 has 15 amino acids. CDR3 region: CSVATASSNSDTQYF. For the CDR3, the DNA is TGCAGCGTCGCAACGGCTAGTTCTAATTCAGATACGCAGTATTTT.

The CDR3 DNA reads as TGTGCCAGCAGTTACGACGGGGGTTCCTACTCACCCCTCCACTTT. This translates into CASSYDGGSYSPLHF. The rearrangement uses TRBV6-5 and TRBJ1-6; a weak D match, TRBD1 (5 bases). Germline V gene lookup returns CDR1 MNHEY and CDR2 SVGAGI. This CDR3 region has 15 residues. V lost 2 bases, J lost 10 bases, and 15 bases lay in between.

The chain links TRBV5-1 to TRBJ2-2; D is unresolved. Trimming pared 0 bases from V and 5 bases from J, leaving 14 bases between. Germline CDR1 reads SGHRS; CDR2 reads YFSETQ. The CDR3 runs to 16 residues. The CDR3 DNA follows: TGCGCCAGCAGCTTGGGTACAGCCCAAAGGACCGGGGAGCTGTTTTTT. It specifies CASSLGTAQRTGELFF.

The chain joins TRBV19 to TRBJ2-1; weak D call: TRBD2 (7 bases). V lost 6 bases to trimming and J lost 9 bases, with 18 bases between them. Germline assignment: CDR1 LNHDA and CDR2 SQIVND (reference sequence). The length of the CDR3 is 14 residues. Written as DNA, the CDR3 is TGTGCCAGTAGGGGGAGGGGCGGGGGCCGTGAGCAGTTCTTC. Amino acid sequence: CASRGRGGGREQFF.

The chain employs TRBV19 and TRBJ1-5; tentatively, D is TRBD1 (5 bases). V lost 7 bases and J lost 7, with 23 bases in between. Germline V gene lookup returns CDR1 LNHDA and CDR2 SQIVND (reference sequence). The CDR3 covers 16 residues. The CDR3 DNA sequence: TGTGCCAGTATTGATGGGAGGGGACCATTGGGCCAGCCCCAGCATTTT. Protein product: CASIDGRGPLGQPQHF. The whole variable domain, filled in from reference TRBV19 and TRBJ1-5, reads DGGITQSPKYLFRKEGQNVTLSCEQNLNHDAMYWYRQDPGQGLRLIYYSQIVNDFQKGDIAEGYSVSREKKESFPLTVTSAQKNPTAFYLCASIDGRGPLGQPQHFGDGTRLSIL.

V is TRBV28 and J is TRBJ1-4, with 10 positions matching TRBD1. Germline V gene sequence: CDR1 MDHEN, CDR2 SYDVKM. V gave up 6 bases and J gave up 5 bases; unmatched junction bases: 12. The CDR3 is made up of 17 amino acids. Written as DNA, the CDR3 is TGTGCCAGCAGCCCAGGGGGACAGGGGCCATCAAATGAAAAACTGTTTTTT. Its protein is CASSPGGQGPSNEKLFF.

The chain recombines TRBV6-5 with TRBJ1-1, with no clear D. Germline-derived CDR1 and CDR2 are MNHEY and SVGAGI. This CDR3 is built from 14 residues. V was pared by 0 bases and J by 2 bases, with 7 bases between. This chain's CDR3 is CASSYSYYNTEAFF. CDR3 nucleotides: TGTGCCAGCAGTTACTCTTATTATAACACTGAAGCTTTCTTT.